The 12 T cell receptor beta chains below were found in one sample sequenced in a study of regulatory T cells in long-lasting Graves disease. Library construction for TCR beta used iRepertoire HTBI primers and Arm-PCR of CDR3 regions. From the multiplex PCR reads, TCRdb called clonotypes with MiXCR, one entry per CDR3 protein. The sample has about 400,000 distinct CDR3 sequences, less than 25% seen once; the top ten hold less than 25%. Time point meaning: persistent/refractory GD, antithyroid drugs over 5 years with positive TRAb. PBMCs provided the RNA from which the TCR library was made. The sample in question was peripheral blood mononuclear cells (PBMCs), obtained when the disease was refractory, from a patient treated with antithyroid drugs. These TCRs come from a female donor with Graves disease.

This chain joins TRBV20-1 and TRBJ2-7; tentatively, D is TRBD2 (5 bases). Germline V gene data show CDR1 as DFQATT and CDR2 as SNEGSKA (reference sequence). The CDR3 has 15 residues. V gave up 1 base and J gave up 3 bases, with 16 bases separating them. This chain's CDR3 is CSARGLGGRDYEQYF. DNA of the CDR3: TGCAGTGCTAGAGGGCTCGGAGGAAGAGACTACGAGCAGTACTTC.

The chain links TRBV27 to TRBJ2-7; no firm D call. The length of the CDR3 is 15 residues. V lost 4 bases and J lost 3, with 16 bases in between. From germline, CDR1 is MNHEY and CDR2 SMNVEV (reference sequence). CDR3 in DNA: TGTGCCAGCAGTTCCTACCAGCGAGTAGTCTACGAGCAGTACTTC. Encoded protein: CASSSYQRVVYEQYF.

The CDR3 loop is CASRPGRGREQYF. CDR3 bases: TGCGCCAGCAGGCCCGGAAGGGGGCGCGAGCAGTACTTC. This chain connects TRBV10-2 to TRBJ2-7; the match to TRBD1 covers 7 bases. J was trimmed by 6 bases and V by 6 bases; bases with no gene match: 8. This CDR3 has 13 amino acids. CDR1 and CDR2 from the germline V gene are WSHSY and SAAADI.

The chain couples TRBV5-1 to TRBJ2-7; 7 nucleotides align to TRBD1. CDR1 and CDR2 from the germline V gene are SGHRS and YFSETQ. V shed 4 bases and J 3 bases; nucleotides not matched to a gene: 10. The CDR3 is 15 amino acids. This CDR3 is CASSTAGTAFYEQYF. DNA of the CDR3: TGCGCCAGCAGCACAGCCGGGACAGCCTTCTACGAGCAGTACTTC.

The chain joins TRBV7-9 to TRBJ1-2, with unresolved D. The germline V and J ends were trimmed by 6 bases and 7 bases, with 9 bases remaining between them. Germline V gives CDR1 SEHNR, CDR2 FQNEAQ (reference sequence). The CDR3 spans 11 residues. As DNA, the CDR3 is TGTGCCAGCAGTGCCCGGGGTGGCTACACCTTC. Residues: CASSARGGYTF.

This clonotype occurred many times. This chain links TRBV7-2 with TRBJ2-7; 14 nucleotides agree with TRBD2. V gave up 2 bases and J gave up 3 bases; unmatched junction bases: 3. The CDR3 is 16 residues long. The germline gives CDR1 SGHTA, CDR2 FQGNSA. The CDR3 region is CASSLRTSGRIYEQYF. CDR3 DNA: TGTGCCAGCAGCTTAAGGACTAGCGGGAGGATCTACGAGCAGTACTTC.

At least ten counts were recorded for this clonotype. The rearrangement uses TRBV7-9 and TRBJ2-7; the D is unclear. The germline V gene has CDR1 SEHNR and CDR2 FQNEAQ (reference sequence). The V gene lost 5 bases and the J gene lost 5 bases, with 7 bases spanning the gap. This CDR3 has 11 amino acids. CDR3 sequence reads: CASSPQHEQYF. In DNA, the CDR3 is TGTGCCAGCAGCCCCCAGCACGAGCAGTACTTC.

CDR3 sequence: CATSRDLYGYTF. CDR3 sequence (DNA): TGTGCCACCAGCAGAGATCTCTATGGCTACACCTTC. V usage is TRBV15 and J usage is TRBJ1-2, with D unclear. The germline V gene encodes CDR1 LNHNV and CDR2 YYDKDF (reference sequence). V was shortened by 0 bases and J by 4 bases, with 3 bases between the two germline ends. The CDR3 covers 12 residues.

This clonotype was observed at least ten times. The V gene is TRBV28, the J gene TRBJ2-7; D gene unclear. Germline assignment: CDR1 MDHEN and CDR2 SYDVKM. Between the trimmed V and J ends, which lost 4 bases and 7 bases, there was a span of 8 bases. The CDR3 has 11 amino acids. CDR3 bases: TGTGCCAGCAGTTCAACGTGGGAGCAGTACTTC. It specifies CASSSTWEQYF.

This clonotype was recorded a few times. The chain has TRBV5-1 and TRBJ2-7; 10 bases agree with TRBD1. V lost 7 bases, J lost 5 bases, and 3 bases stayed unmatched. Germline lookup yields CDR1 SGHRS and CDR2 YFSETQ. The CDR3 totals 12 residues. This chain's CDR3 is CASGQGVHEQYF. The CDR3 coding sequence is TGCGCCAGCGGACAGGGGGTCCACGAGCAGTACTTC.

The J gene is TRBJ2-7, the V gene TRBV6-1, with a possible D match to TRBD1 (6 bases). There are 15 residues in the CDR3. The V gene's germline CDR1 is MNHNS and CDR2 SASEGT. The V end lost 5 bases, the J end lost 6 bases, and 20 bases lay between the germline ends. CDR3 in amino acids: CASSPGRGSGVEQYF. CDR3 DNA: TGTGCCAGCAGTCCTGGTCGGGGATCAGGGGTCGAGCAGTACTTC.

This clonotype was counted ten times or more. The CDR3 DNA sequence: TGTGCCAGCAGCCAGGACAGAACGAACACCGGGGAGCTGTTTTTT. The encoded protein is CASSQDRTNTGELFF. The rearrangement joins TRBV6-1 to TRBJ2-2; a weak D match, TRBD1 (6 bases). The ends were cut back, 6 bases at V and 0 bases at J, with 11 bases in the middle. The CDR3 runs to 15 residues. CDR1 is MNHNS and CDR2 is SASEGT in the germline V gene.